This section outlines one T cell receptor beta chain sequence together with its context. The V gene lost 3 bases and the J gene lost 0 bases, with 3 bases spanning the gap. CDR1 and CDR2 from the germline V gene are SGHVS and FQNEAQ. CDR3 length equals 14 residues. The data stem from a study of cytomegalovirus exposure and HLA in healthy donors. Use of 60 Vbeta and 13 Jbeta primers characterized the PCR. Here immunoSEQ multiplex PCR was the method, and the copy in TCRdb shows in-frame clones only, minus some. The repertoire holds about 170,000 clones, with approximately 70% as singletons. Sequencing was carried out using PBMCs. The gene calls are TRBV7-8 and TRBJ2-6; no reliable D call. The TCR was taken from a man aged 35 to 55 in good health and CMV-seropositive. CDR3 nucleotide sequence: TGTGCCAGCAGCTTCCGCTCTGGGGCCAACGTCCTGACTTTC. Encoded protein: CASSFRSGANVLTF.